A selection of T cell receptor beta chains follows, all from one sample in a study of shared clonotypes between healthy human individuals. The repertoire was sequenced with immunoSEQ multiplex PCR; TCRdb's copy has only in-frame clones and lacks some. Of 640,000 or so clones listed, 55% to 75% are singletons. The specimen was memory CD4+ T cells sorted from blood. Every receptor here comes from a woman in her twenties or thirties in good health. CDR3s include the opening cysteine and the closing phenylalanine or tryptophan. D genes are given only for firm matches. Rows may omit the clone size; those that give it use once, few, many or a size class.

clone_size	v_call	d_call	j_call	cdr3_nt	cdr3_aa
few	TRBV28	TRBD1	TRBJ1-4	TGTGCCAGCACCCCAGGGGGCGTCAGTGGTGAAAAACTGTTTTTT	CASTPGGVSGEKLFF
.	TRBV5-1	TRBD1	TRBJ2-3	TGCGCCAGCAGCCATACAGGGGGGAGCACAGATACGCAGTATTTT	CASSHTGGSTDTQYF
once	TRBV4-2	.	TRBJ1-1	TGTGCCAGCAGCCACACCGTTTTGGGGAACACTGAAGCTTTCTTT	CASSHTVLGNTEAFF
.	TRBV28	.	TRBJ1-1	TGTGCCAGCAGTTTATTAGGGACCAACACTGAAGCTTTCTTT	CASSLLGTNTEAFF
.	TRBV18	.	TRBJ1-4	TGTGCCAGCTCACTGACAGCTACTAATGAAAAACTGTTTTTT	CASSLTATNEKLFF
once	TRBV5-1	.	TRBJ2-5	TGCGCCAGCAGCTTTTCATCCGGGGCAGGGGTAGCGGCGGCAGAGACCCAGTACTTC	CASSFSSGAGVAAAETQYF
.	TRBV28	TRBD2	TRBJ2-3	TGTGCCAGCAGTTCCCCCGCGTCGGGAGGTCCAGATACGCAGTATTTT	CASSSPASGGPDTQYF
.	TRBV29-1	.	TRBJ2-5	TGCAGCGTTCTAGAAGAACAAGAGACCCAGTACTTC	CSVLEEQETQYF
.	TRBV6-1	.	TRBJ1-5	TGTGCCAGCAGTGAAAACGGCCCGAATCAGCCCCAGCATTTT	CASSENGPNQPQHF
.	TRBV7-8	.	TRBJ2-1	TGTGCCAGCAGCTTAGACGGGTGGGCCTACAATGAGCAGTTCTTC	CASSLDGWAYNEQFF
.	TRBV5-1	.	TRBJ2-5	TGCGCCAGCAGGGAAGGGATAGGGGAGACCCAGTACTTC	CASREGIGETQYF
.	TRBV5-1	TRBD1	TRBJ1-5	TGCGCCAGCAGCTTGGGACAGGGGGGCTTAGTTTGTCAGCCCCAGCATTTT	CASSLGQGGLVCQPQHF
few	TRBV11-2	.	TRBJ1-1	TGTGCCAGCAGCCCAGACCGGACACATACTGAAGCTTTCTTT	CASSPDRTHTEAFF
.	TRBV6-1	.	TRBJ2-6	TGTGCCAGCAGTGAGCAAGGACAGACCGGGGCCAACGTCCTGACTTTC	CASSEQGQTGANVLTF
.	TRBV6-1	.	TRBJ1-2	TGTGCCGCAGGACAGAGCTATGGCTACACCTTC	CAAGQSYGYTF
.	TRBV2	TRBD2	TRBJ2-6	TGTGCCAGCTCCAAACTAGCGGGGGACTCTGGGGCCAACGTCCTGACTTTC	CASSKLAGDSGANVLTF
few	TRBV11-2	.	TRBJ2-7	TGTGCCAGCAGCTGGACGGGCTACGAGCAGTACTTC	CASSWTGYEQYF
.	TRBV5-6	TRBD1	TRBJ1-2	TGTGCCAGCAGCCATTGGACAGGGGGCGGCTACACCTTC	CASSHWTGGGYTF
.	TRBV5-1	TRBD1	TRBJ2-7	TGCGCCAGCAGCTTGGTACAGGGGGCCAGGGAGCAGTACTTC	CASSLVQGAREQYF
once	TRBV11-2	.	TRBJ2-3	TGTGCCAGCAGCGTTTTTAGCACAGATACGCAGTATTTT	CASSVFSTDTQYF
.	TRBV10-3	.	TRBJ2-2	TGTGCCACCTCGGAGGGACTCGGGGAGCTGTTTTTT	CATSEGLGELFF
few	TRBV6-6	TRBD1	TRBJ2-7	TGTGCCAGCAGTTACGGCGAGGACAGGCATAGCGCTGGGCAGTACTTC	CASSYGEDRHSAGQYF
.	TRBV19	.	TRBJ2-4	TGTGCCAGTAGTATAAGTGGGGGTGGTAAAAACATTCAGTACTTC	CASSISGGGKNIQYF
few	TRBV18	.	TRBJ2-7	TGTGCCAGCTCACCAACCAGGGGACCCTACGAGCAGTACTTC	CASSPTRGPYEQYF
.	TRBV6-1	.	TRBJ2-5	TGTGCCAGCAGTGACGGACAGCCCGGAGGGGAGACCCAGTACTTC	CASSDGQPGGETQYF
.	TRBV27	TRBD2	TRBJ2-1	TGTGCCAGCAGTTCAGCGGGGGGGGATGAGCAGTTCTTC	CASSSAGGDEQFF
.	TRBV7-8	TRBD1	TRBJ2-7	TGTGCCAGCAGTTCAGGACAGGGGACAGCCTACGAGCAGTACTTC	CASSSGQGTAYEQYF
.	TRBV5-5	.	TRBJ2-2	TGTGCCAGCAGTTCCGGGGAGCTGTTTTTT	CASSSGELFF
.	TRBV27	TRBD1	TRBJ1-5	TGTGCCAGCTTTCTTACCGGGACAGGGGACCATCAGCCCCAGCATTTT	CASFLTGTGDHQPQHF
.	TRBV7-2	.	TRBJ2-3	TGTGCCAGCAGCCAACAACAGGGAGGAAGCACAGATACGCAGTATTTT	CASSQQQGGSTDTQYF
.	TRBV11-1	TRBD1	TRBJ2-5	TGTGCCAGCAGCTCACCCGGACAGGGGGTCGAGACCCAGTACTTC	CASSSPGQGVETQYF
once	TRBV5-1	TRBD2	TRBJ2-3	TGCGCCAGCAGCTCCCGACTAGCGGGAGGGGTCACAGATACGCAGTATTTT	CASSSRLAGGVTDTQYF
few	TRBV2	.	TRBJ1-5	TGTGCCAGCGGAGACACTGATCAGCCCCAGCATTTT	CASGDTDQPQHF
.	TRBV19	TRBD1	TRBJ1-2	TGTGCCAGTAGACAGGACAGGGGTGACTATGGCTACACCTTC	CASRQDRGDYGYTF
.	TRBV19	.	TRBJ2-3	TGTGCCAGTAGCTCGGGGATGGCAGATACGCAGTATTTT	CASSSGMADTQYF
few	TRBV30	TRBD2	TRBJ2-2	TGTGCTGCAAAGCGGGAGAGGCCCGGGGAGCTGTTTTTT	CAAKRERPGELFF
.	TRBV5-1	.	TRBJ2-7	TGCGCCAGCAGCCCTACCGGGACATCTTACGAGCAGTACTTC	CASSPTGTSYEQYF
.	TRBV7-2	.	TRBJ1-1	TGTGCCAGCAGCTTAACGGTGAACAGGAACACTGAAGCTTTCTTT	CASSLTVNRNTEAFF
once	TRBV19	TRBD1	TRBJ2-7	TGTGCCAGTAGTCTCGACAGGGGACTTTCCTACGAGCAGTACTTC	CASSLDRGLSYEQYF
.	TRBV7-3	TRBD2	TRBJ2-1	TGTGCCTCTGCTAGCGGGAGTGGCGATGAGCAGTTCTTC	CASASGSGDEQFF
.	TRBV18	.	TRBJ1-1	TGTGCCAGCTCACCGTCGGAGAACACTGAAGCTTTCTTT	CASSPSENTEAFF
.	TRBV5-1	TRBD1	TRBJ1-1	TGCGCCAGCAGCTTCAGTGGGGACAGTCTTCAAGCTTTCTTT	CASSFSGDSLQAFF
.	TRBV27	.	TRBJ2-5	TGTGCCAGCAGGCCCACGAGCAGGGAGACCCAGTACTTC	CASRPTSRETQYF
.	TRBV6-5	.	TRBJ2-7	TGTGCCAGCAGTTACTCGGGACAACAGCAGTACTTC	CASSYSGQQQYF
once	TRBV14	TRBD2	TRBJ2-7	TGTGCCAGCAGCCAAGAGATGCAGGGACTAGCGGGGACGAGCTCCTACGAGCAGTACTTC	CASSQEMQGLAGTSSYEQYF
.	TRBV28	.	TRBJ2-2	TGTGCCAGCAGTTCCACAGGGCGCGCCGGGGAGCTGTTTTTT	CASSSTGRAGELFF
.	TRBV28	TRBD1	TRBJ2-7	TGTGCCAGCAATATACCGGGACAGGGGCACGAGCAGTACTTC	CASNIPGQGHEQYF
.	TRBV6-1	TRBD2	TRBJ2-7	TGTGCCAGCAGGCCCGGGGGGGAGGCCTACGAGCAGTACTTC	CASRPGGEAYEQYF
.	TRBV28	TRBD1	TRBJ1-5	TGTGCCAGCAGTTTAGTGCAACCCAGGGGGCAGCCCCAGCATTTT	CASSLVQPRGQPQHF
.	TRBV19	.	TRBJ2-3	TGTGCCATTGCGCGGGGCGACTGGGATACGCAGTATTTT	CAIARGDWDTQYF
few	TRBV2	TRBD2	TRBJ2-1	TGTGCCAGCCGGACTAGCGTCTACAATGAGCAGTTCTTC	CASRTSVYNEQFF
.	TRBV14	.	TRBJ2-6	TGTGCCAGCAGCCAAGTGGGATCTGGGGCCAACGTCCTGACTTTC	CASSQVGSGANVLTF
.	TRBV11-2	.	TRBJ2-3	TGTGCCAGCAGCCCCCCGTTCGCCACAGATACGCAGTATTTT	CASSPPFATDTQYF
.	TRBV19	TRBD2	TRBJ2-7	TGTGCCAGTAGCACCTTTAGCGGGAGGGTCTACGAGCAGTACTTC	CASSTFSGRVYEQYF
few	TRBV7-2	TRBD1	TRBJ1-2	TGTGCCAGCAGCTACCAGACAGGGGATGTTGGCTACACCTTC	CASSYQTGDVGYTF
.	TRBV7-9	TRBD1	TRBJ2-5	TGTGCCAGCAGCCCGGGACAGGGGGCCAACATCCAAGAGACCCAGTACTTC	CASSPGQGANIQETQYF
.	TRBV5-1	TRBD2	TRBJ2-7	TGCGCCAGCAGCTTGGAACTAGCGGGACCCTACGAGCAGTACTTC	CASSLELAGPYEQYF
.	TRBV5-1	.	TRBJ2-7	TGCGCCAGCAGAAACCCGGGGCAGGCCTACGAGCAGTACTTC	CASRNPGQAYEQYF
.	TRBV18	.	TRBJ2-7	TGTGCCAGCTCACCAAACAGGAACTCCTACGAGCAGTACTTC	CASSPNRNSYEQYF